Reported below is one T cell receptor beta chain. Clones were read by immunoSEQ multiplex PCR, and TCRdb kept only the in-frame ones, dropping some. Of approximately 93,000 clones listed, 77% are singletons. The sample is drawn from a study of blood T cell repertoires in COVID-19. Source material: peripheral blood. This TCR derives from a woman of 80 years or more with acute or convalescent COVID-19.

CDR3 region: CASSSGDRVNTEAFF. CDR3 in DNA: TGTGCCAGCAGTTCTGGAGACAGGGTGAACACTGAAGCTTTCTTT. V and J are TRBV28 and TRBJ1-1, with 7 bases fitting TRBD1. Germline CDR1 MDHEN, CDR2 SYDVKM. With V trimmed by 4 bases and J by 0 bases, 5 bases remained unmatched. The CDR3 is 15 residues long. Together with reference TRBV28 and TRBJ1-1, the CDR3 gives the full variable domain: DVKVTQSSRYLVKRTGEKVFLECVQDMDHENMFWYRQDPGLGLRLIYFSYDVKMKEKGDIPEGYSVSREKKERFSLILESASTNQTSMYLCASSSGDRVNTEAFFGQGTRLTVV.